Below are 20 T cell receptor beta chains sequenced from a single sample in a study of blood T cell repertoires in COVID-19 (dated by TCRdb to the early 2020s). The library came from the immunoSEQ multiplex PCR assay. TCRdb limited this immuneACCESS table to in-frame rearrangements with V and J called. A share of clones is missing; checked studies link under half to unresolved V genes, and the rest is unexplained. The sample profile shows about 74,000 clones; roughly nine tenths of them were found once. The top ten constitute approximately 1.5% of the sample. The sample consisted of peripheral blood. These receptors all come from a man aged 50 or older with acute or convalescent COVID-19.

The chain carries TRBV6-2 or TRBV6-3 and TRBJ2-5; 8 bases align to TRBD2. The germline gives CDR1 MNHEY, CDR2 SVGEGT. The CDR3 runs 13 residues. The ends lost 6 bases at V and 5 bases at J; junction bases unmatched: 5. Here the CDR3 DNA reads TGTGCCAGCAGCCGGACTAGCCTGGAGACCCAGTACTTC. Its translation is CASSRTSLETQYF.

J is TRBJ1-6 and V is TRBV11-2; D gene uncertain. This CDR3 has 12 residues. Germline CDR1 is SGHAT and CDR2 is FQNNGV. Trimming cost V 5 bases and J 7 bases, with 6 bases left between them. CDR3 sequence reads: CASSRENSPLHF. The CDR3 DNA follows: TGTGCCAGCAGCCGGGAGAATTCACCCCTCCACTTT.

The gene calls are TRBV9 and TRBJ1-5, with D possibly being TRBD1 (6 bases). CDR1 and CDR2 (germline): SGDLS, YYNGEE. The CDR3 consists of 13 residues. V gave up 4 bases and J gave up 3 bases, with 8 bases separating them. CDR3 in DNA: TGTGCCAGCAGCCGGGACACCAATCAGCCCCAGCATTTT. The encoded protein is CASSRDTNQPQHF. The complete variable domain, with remaining parts taken from reference TRBV9 and TRBJ1-5, reads DSGVTQTPKHLITATGQRVTLRCSPRSGDLSVYWYQQSLDQGLQFLIQYYNGEERAKGNILERFSAQQFPDLHSELNLSSLELGDSALYFCASSRDTNQPQHFGDGTRLSIL.

CDR3 region: CASTIGGGYQPQHF. CDR3 DNA: TGTGCCAGCACCATAGGGGGGGGCTATCAGCCCCAGCATTTT. V usage is TRBV28 and J usage is TRBJ1-5; tentative D call: TRBD1 (6 bases). Germline lookup yields CDR1 MDHEN and CDR2 SYDVKM. The CDR3 sequence is 14 residues long. The V end was cut by 7 bases, the J end by 5 bases, with 15 bases between.

The rearrangement uses TRBV5-1 and TRBJ2-3; 10 bases fit TRBD2. Trimming cost V 4 bases and J 6 bases; bases outside gene matches: 11. The CDR3 has 16 amino acids. Germline CDR1 SGHRS, CDR2 YFSETQ. The CDR3 nucleotides are TGCGCCAGCAGCCCACACGTAGCGGGGGGCAGGGATACGCAGTATTTT. The encoded protein is CASSPHVAGGRDTQYF.

The J gene is TRBJ2-7, the V gene TRBV27, with 9 positions matching TRBD1. Germline CDR1 and CDR2: MNHEY and SMNVEV (reference sequence). Germline trimming cut 6 bases from V and 4 bases from J; bases unmatched to any gene: 1. The CDR3 is made up of 12 amino acids. CDR3 loop: CASRTGGYEQYF. CDR3 DNA: TGTGCCAGCAGGACAGGGGGGTACGAGCAGTACTTC.

In this sample, this clone turned up a few times. The chain recombines TRBV7-2 with TRBJ1-6; D remains unclear. The V end was cut by 1 base, the J end by 13 bases, with 20 bases between. CDR1 SGHTA and CDR2 FQGNSA come from the germline V gene. The CDR3 spans 16 residues. CDR3 sequence reads: CASSLVLGGGRAPLHF. In nucleotides, the CDR3 is TGTGCCAGCAGCTTAGTTCTAGGAGGCGGTAGGGCCCCCCTCCACTTT.

The rearrangement uses TRBV27 and TRBJ2-6, with no clear D. V lost 8 bases to trimming and J lost 12 bases, with 14 bases between them. The V gene's germline CDR1 is MNHEY and CDR2 SMNVEV (reference sequence). This CDR3 contains 12 residues. The CDR3 DNA reads TGTGCCAGCGGCTCAGCGATCGGCGTCCTGACTTTC. Translation: CASGSAIGVLTF.

CDR3 DNA sequence: TGTGCCAGCAGTTACAGGGGGCAGATCGGGGAGCTGTTTTTT. Encoded protein: CASSYRGQIGELFF. The chain recombines TRBV6-5 with TRBJ2-2; 7 nucleotides line up with TRBD1. The CDR3 spans 14 residues. Germline CDR1 and CDR2: MNHEY and SVGAGI. After removal of 2 bases from V and 7 bases from J, the junction contained 4 bases not matched to a gene.

CDR3 nucleotide sequence: TGTGCCAGCCGCGAGAGGGGGGGGAACACTGAAGCTTTCTTT. This translates into CASRERGGNTEAFF. The chain links TRBV14 to TRBJ1-1, with D perhaps matching TRBD1 (6 bases). V was cut by 8 bases and J by 1 base, with 14 bases left in between. Germline lookup yields CDR1 SGHDN and CDR2 FVKESK. CDR3 length: 14 amino acids.

The chain has TRBV5-5 and TRBJ1-2, with TRBD1 as a possible D gene (6 bases). CDR3 size: 13 residues. Germline CDR1 SGHKS, CDR2 YYEKEE (reference sequence). Between the trimmed V and J ends, which lost 6 bases and 7 bases, there was a span of 16 bases. The CDR3 DNA follows: TGTGCCAGCAACGGACAGTTTAGGGGTGGCTACACCTTC. Translation gives CASNGQFRGGYTF.

Concerning this clone itself: Other DNA sequences in this sample translate to the same CDR3. This chain uses TRBV19 with TRBJ1-5; 8 bases map to TRBD1. The CDR3 runs to 16 residues. Trimming took 0 bases from V and 1 from J; bases not matched to a gene: 2. Germline assignment: CDR1 LNHDA and CDR2 SQIVND (reference sequence). CDR3: CASSIDGQGSNQPQHF. CDR3 bases: TGTGCCAGTAGTATAGATGGACAGGGCAGCAATCAGCCCCAGCATTTT.

The chain joins TRBV5-1 to TRBJ1-1, with a weak D call TRBD1 (6 bases). V lost 0 bases and J lost 1, with 13 bases in between. This CDR3 spans 16 amino acids. CDR1 is SGHRS, CDR2 YFSETQ, per germline. CDR3 protein: CASSLANRARNTEAFF. Here the CDR3 DNA reads TGCGCCAGCAGCTTGGCTAACAGGGCAAGGAACACTGAAGCTTTCTTT. The full variable domain, rest sourced from reference TRBV5-1 and TRBJ1-1, is KAGVTQTPRYLIKTRGQQVTLSCSPISGHRSVSWYQQTPGQGLQFLFEYFSETQRNKGNFPGRFSGRQFSNSRSEMNVSTLELGDSALYLCASSLANRARNTEAFFGQGTRLTVV.

This chain joins TRBV7-9 and TRBJ1-1, with TRBD1 matching over 7 bases. Germline V CDR1 and CDR2: SEHNR, FQNEAQ (reference sequence). Trimming took 4 bases from V and 2 from J; bases not matched to a gene: 13. This CDR3 region has 17 residues. CDR3 DNA sequence: TGTGCCAGCAGCTCCCTCGCGGGACAGAACCCCAACACTGAAGCTTTCTTT. This codes for CASSSLAGQNPNTEAFF.

This clone was recorded once. The chain carries TRBV10-2 and TRBJ1-6, with 7 positions matching TRBD1. CDR3 length equals 17 residues. Trimming removed 5 bases from V and 6 bases from J; junction bases left unmatched: 13. From germline, CDR1 is WSHSY and CDR2 SAAADI. The CDR3 reads CASSFGGTGAFNSPLHF. Written as DNA, the CDR3 is TGCGCCAGCAGTTTCGGGGGAACAGGGGCTTTTAATTCACCCCTCCACTTT.

The genes are TRBV15 and TRBJ1-4, with 9 bases fitting TRBD1. The CDR3 is 15 residues long. V lost 4 bases, J lost 8 bases, and 8 bases stayed unmatched. The germline CDR1 and CDR2 sequences are LNHNV and YYDKDF (reference sequence). In DNA, the CDR3 is TGTGCCACCAGCATGGGGACAGGGCCAAGGGAAAAACTGTTTTTT. Residues: CATSMGTGPREKLFF.

Written as DNA, the CDR3 is TGTGCCAGCAGGCAGTCCTCTGGGGCCAACGTCCTGACTTTC. Its protein is CASRQSSGANVLTF. The chain carries TRBV6-5 and TRBJ2-6; D unresolved. The CDR3 runs to 14 residues. Germline assignment: CDR1 MNHEY and CDR2 SVGAGI. Trimming removed 6 bases at V and 0 bases at J, with 6 bases between.

This chain connects TRBV6-2 or TRBV6-3 to TRBJ2-1; TRBD1 aligns across 12 bases. This CDR3 spans 16 amino acids. Trimming removed 5 bases from V and 9 bases from J; junction bases left unmatched: 11. Germline V lookup: CDR1 MNHEY, CDR2 SVGEGT. The DNA of the CDR3 is TGTGCCAGCAGTCGAGGCCCGGGACAGGGGGCTTTTGAGCAGTTCTTC. Protein product: CASSRGPGQGAFEQFF.

The rearrangement links TRBV7-9 to TRBJ2-2; D possibly corresponds to TRBD1 (6 bases). This CDR3 is built from 16 residues. Germline CDR1 SEHNR, CDR2 FQNEAQ (reference sequence). Trimming pared 5 bases from V and 6 bases from J, leaving 19 bases between. CDR3 sequence reads: CASSRLLGHRAGELFF. CDR3 coding DNA: TGTGCCAGCAGCCGATTATTGGGACATCGGGCCGGGGAGCTGTTTTTT. Combining the CDR3 with reference TRBV7-9 and TRBJ2-2 gives the whole variable domain DTGVSQNPRHKITKRGQNVTFRCDPISEHNRLYWYRQTLGQGPEFLTYFQNEAQLEKSRLLSDRFSAERPKGSFSTLEIQRTEQGDSAMYLCASSRLLGHRAGELFFGEGSRLTVL.

The V and J genes are TRBV27 and TRBJ1-2, with 7 bases that match TRBD1. Trimming removed 4 bases from V and 5 bases from J; junction bases left unmatched: 7. The CDR3 consists of 14 residues. Germline values: CDR1 MNHEY, CDR2 SMNVEV (reference sequence). CDR3 amino acids: CASSSQGVGYGYTF. CDR3 DNA: TGTGCCAGCAGTTCCCAGGGGGTAGGATATGGCTACACCTTC.